A selection of T cell receptor beta chains follows, all from one sample in a study of blood T cell repertoires in COVID-19. The repertoire was sequenced with immunoSEQ multiplex PCR; TCRdb's copy has only in-frame clones and lacks some. In the table there are about 280,000 clones, around 86% of which are singletons. The sample taken for sequencing was peripheral blood. The receptors here all came from a man aged 35 to 55 with active or convalescent COVID-19. Each CDR3 is given with its conserved first and last residue. D genes are given only for firm matches. Rows give clone size only sometimes, using once, few, many, or a class for an expanded clone.

once TRBJ2-5 TRBD2 18 TRBV29-1 CSVEGGLAGGLMGETQYF TGCAGCGTTGAAGGAGGCCTCGCGGGAGGATTGATGGGGGAGACCCAGTACTTC
few TRBJ1-3 - 12 TRBV10-2 CASSGVGNTIYF TGCGCCAGCAGTGGAGTCGGAAACACCATATATTTT
- TRBJ2-1 TRBD2 14 TRBV5-1 CASRREAFYNEQFF TGCGCCAGCAGGCGGGAGGCCTTCTACAATGAGCAGTTCTTC
- TRBJ1-4 - 15 TRBV15 CATSNRRGTNEKLFF TGTGCCACCAGCAATCGCAGGGGAACTAATGAAAAACTGTTTTTT
once TRBJ2-3 TRBD2 17 TRBV9 CASSVEGLAGKTDTQYF TGTGCCAGCAGCGTAGAAGGGCTAGCGGGTAAGACAGATACGCAGTATTTT
- TRBJ2-1 TRBD1 15 TRBV28 CASTTPGQVHNEQFF TGTGCCAGCACCACACCCGGACAGGTCCACAATGAGCAGTTCTTC
- TRBJ1-2 - 13 TRBV28 CASSLPGIYGYTF TGTGCCAGCAGCCTCCCAGGGATCTACGGCTACACCTTC
- TRBJ2-3 - 15 TRBV5-1 CASSLGGRPTDTQYF TGCGCCAGCAGCTTAGGGGGTCGGCCCACAGATACGCAGTATTTT
once TRBJ2-1 TRBD1 16 TRBV4-1 CASSRIRDRESDEQFF TGCGCCAGCAGCCGCATCCGGGACAGGGAGTCGGATGAGCAGTTCTTC
- TRBJ1-5 TRBD1 17 TRBV19 CASSRDRGLVGNQPQHF TGTGCCAGTAGTAGGGACAGGGGTTTAGTTGGCAATCAGCCCCAGCATTTT
- TRBJ1-5 TRBD1 15 TRBV18 CASSPGQGANQPQHF TGTGCCAGCTCACCGGGACAGGGGGCGAATCAGCCCCAGCATTTT
- TRBJ2-1 - 12 TRBV3-1/TRBV3-2 CASSLSQGEQFF TGTGCCAGCAGCCTTTCCCAGGGTGAGCAGTTCTTC
- TRBJ1-1 - 14 TRBV6-5 CASTNHRVFTEAFF TGTGCCAGCACCAACCACAGGGTTTTCACTGAAGCTTTCTTT
- TRBJ2-1 TRBD2 16 TRBV30 CAWSVMSSGRWNEQFF TGTGCCTGGAGTGTTATGTCTAGCGGGAGGTGGAATGAGCAGTTCTTC
once TRBJ1-6 - 13 TRBV5-6 CASRRDENSPLHF TGTGCCAGCAGACGCGATGAAAATTCACCCCTCCACTTT
- TRBJ1-3 TRBD1 15 TRBV7-9 CASSWTGGAGNTIYF TGTGCCAGCAGCTGGACAGGGGGCGCTGGAAACACCATATATTTT
once TRBJ2-5 - 14 TRBV7-9 CASSSLDSWRTQYF TGTGCCAGCAGCTCGCTGGACAGCTGGAGGACCCAGTACTTC
- TRBJ1-5 TRBD1 16 TRBV24-1 CATSDGQGKTNQPQHF TGTGCCACCAGTGATGGACAGGGGAAAACGAATCAGCCCCAGCATTTT
- TRBJ2-1 TRBD2 17 TRBV3-1/TRBV3-2 CASSQSLAGAMDLEQFF TGTGCCAGCAGCCAGTCCCTAGCGGGAGCCATGGATCTTGAGCAGTTCTTC
- TRBJ2-4 TRBD2 17 TRBV28 CASSSPEAGGLGNIQYF TGTGCCAGCAGTTCCCCCGAAGCGGGGGGGCTCGGAAACATTCAGTACTTC
- TRBJ1-2 TRBD1 18 TRBV7-2 CASSSPGTGANSNYGYTF TGTGCCAGCAGCTCGCCAGGGACAGGGGCCAACTCTAACTATGGCTACACCTTC
- TRBJ2-7 - 13 TRBV19 CASSIGAAYEQYF TGTGCCAGTAGTATAGGGGCAGCCTACGAGCAGTACTTC
once TRBJ2-4 TRBD1 14 TRBV27 CASSVQGAKNIQYF TGTGCCAGCAGTGTACAGGGGGCCAAAAACATTCAGTACTTC
once TRBJ2-7 TRBD2 14 TRBV5-1 CASRHAGLENEQYF TGCGCCAGCAGACACGCGGGACTAGAAAACGAGCAGTACTTC
once TRBJ2-4 TRBD2 18 TRBV12-5 CASGLQGLAGGSENIQYF TGTGCTAGTGGATTACAGGGACTAGCGGGAGGTTCGGAAAACATTCAGTACTTC
few TRBJ1-6 - 14 TRBV6-1 CASSESTVNSPLHF TGTGCCAGCAGTGAATCGACAGTTAATTCACCCCTCCACTTT
- TRBJ1-5 - 14 TRBV10-3 CAISGTDSNQPQHF TGTGCCATCAGTGGGACAGATAGCAATCAGCCCCAGCATTTT
- TRBJ1-2 TRBD1 14 TRBV19 CASSRTGEAAGYTF TGTGCCAGTAGTCGGACAGGGGAAGCAGCTGGCTACACCTTC
- TRBJ1-5 - 14 TRBV24-1 CATSSRRSNQPQHF TGTGCCACCAGTAGTAGGCGGAGTAATCAGCCCCAGCATTTT
- TRBJ1-5 - 13 TRBV13 CASSTNRVQPQHF TGTGCCAGCAGCACTAACAGGGTCCAGCCCCAGCATTTT
- TRBJ1-2 TRBD1 13 TRBV14 CASSYSGQAGYTF TGTGCCAGCAGCTATTCGGGACAGGCTGGCTACACCTTC
- TRBJ2-1 - 12 TRBV28 CAVADTYNEQFF TGTGCCGTGGCGGACACCTACAATGAGCAGTTCTTC
- TRBJ2-6 - 12 TRBV11-2 CASDSWANVLTF TGTGCCAGCGATAGCTGGGCCAACGTCCTGACTTTC
- TRBJ1-6 - 18 TRBV6-1 CASSEAAQGGGLNSPLHF TGTGCCAGCAGTGAAGCGGCCCAGGGAGGAGGCTTGAATTCACCCCTCCACTTT
once TRBJ1-1 - 13 TRBV27 CASSFALNTEAFF TGTGCCAGCAGTTTCGCGTTGAACACTGAAGCTTTCTTT
- TRBJ2-1 - 13 TRBV27 CASKTSSYNEQFF TGTGCCAGCAAAACCAGCTCCTACAATGAGCAGTTCTTC
- TRBJ1-1 - 14 TRBV9 CASSARTDWAEAFF TGTGCCAGCAGCGCTCGGACAGATTGGGCTGAAGCTTTCTTT
- TRBJ1-2 - 13 TRBV5-1 CASSLELTGGYTF TGCGCCAGCAGCTTGGAACTTACGGGTGGCTACACCTTC
- TRBJ1-1 - 16 TRBV19 CASSIIVGRQNTEAFF TGTGCCAGTAGTATAATCGTCGGCAGGCAGAACACTGAAGCTTTCTTT
- TRBJ2-3 - 16 TRBV5-1 CASSPQIALSTDTQYF TGCGCCAGCAGCCCCCAAATAGCCCTTAGCACAGATACGCAGTATTTT
- TRBJ1-4 - 15 TRBV6-5 CASSYSLATNEKLFF TGTGCCAGCAGTTACTCCCTCGCAACTAATGAAAAACTGTTTTTT
- TRBJ2-5 - 12 TRBV6-6 CASKDSWETQYF TGTGCCAGTAAGGACAGCTGGGAGACCCAGTACTTC
- TRBJ1-2 TRBD1 13 TRBV6-5 CASDRDRSYGYTF TGTGCCAGCGATCGGGACAGATCCTATGGCTACACCTTC
- TRBJ2-1 TRBD2 18 TRBV27 CASSFEVSGRGAYNEQFF TGTGCCAGCAGTTTCGAGGTGTCAGGCCGGGGGGCCTACAATGAGCAGTTCTTC
- TRBJ2-7 TRBD2 12 TRBV5-6 CASQLAGFEQYF TGTGCCAGCCAACTAGCGGGATTTGAGCAGTACTTC
many TRBJ1-6 - 16 TRBV2 CASSDNPRGDNSPLHF TGTGCCAGCAGTGACAACCCTCGGGGAGACAACTCACCCCTCCACTTT
- TRBJ2-3 - 14 TRBV28 CAIEGGRHTDTQYF TGTGCCATCGAAGGGGGTCGCCACACAGATACGCAGTATTTT
- TRBJ2-1 TRBD1 15 TRBV5-1 CASSSGTGQYNEQFF TGCGCCAGCAGCTCCGGGACAGGGCAGTACAATGAGCAGTTCTTC
- TRBJ1-5 TRBD1 16 TRBV4-1 CASSQEPSGGGQPQHF TGCGCCAGCAGCCAAGAACCGTCAGGGGGCGGACAGCCCCAGCATTTT
- TRBJ2-7 - 15 TRBV29-1 CSVEWGMEDSYEQYF TGCAGCGTTGAATGGGGCATGGAAGATTCCTACGAGCAGTACTTC
- TRBJ2-1 - 13 TRBV7-2 CASSLLVGHEQFF TGTGCCAGCAGCTTATTAGTGGGGCATGAGCAGTTCTTC
- TRBJ2-7 - 14 TRBV3-1/TRBV3-2 CASSPRRDLYEQYF TGTGCCAGCAGCCCCCGCCGGGACTTGTACGAGCAGTACTTC
- TRBJ1-4 - 16 TRBV7-2 CASSLGVSGGTEKLFF TGTGCCAGCAGCCTAGGCGTGAGTGGAGGGACGGAAAAACTGTTTTTT
- TRBJ1-1 - 14 TRBV9 CASSVDSLNTEAFF TGTGCCAGCAGCGTAGACAGCCTGAACACTGAAGCTTTCTTT
- TRBJ2-1 TRBD2 17 TRBV9 CASSVAASLAGGVEQFF TGTGCCAGCAGCGTAGCGGCCTCACTAGCGGGAGGTGTTGAGCAGTTCTTC
few TRBJ1-3 TRBD1 15 TRBV19 CASSLEKGQGHTIYF TGTGCCAGTAGCCTCGAAAAAGGACAGGGACACACCATATATTTT
- TRBJ1-1 - 13 TRBV29-1 CSVEREIGTEAFF TGCAGCGTTGAGAGGGAGATCGGCACTGAAGCTTTCTTT
once TRBJ2-3 - 15 TRBV19 CASSMGRGGTDTQYF TGTGCCAGTAGTATGGGAAGGGGCGGCACAGATACGCAGTATTTT
once TRBJ1-2 TRBD1 16 TRBV27 CASSLSTGAGVYGYTF TGTGCCAGCAGTTTATCGACAGGGGCGGGGGTCTATGGCTACACCTTC
- TRBJ2-5 - 13 TRBV3-1/TRBV3-2 CASSQGLQETQYF TGTGCCAGCAGCCAAGGTCTACAAGAGACCCAGTACTTC